The sequence of this T cell receptor beta chain was determined in a study of blood T cell repertoires in COVID-19. Study as a whole: T cells, B-cell-depleted T cells, or PBMCs supplied cDNA or gDNA.

This CDR3 comprises 13 residues. V was trimmed by 4 bases and J by 0 bases, leaving 8 bases between them. In germline, CDR1 is GTSNPN, CDR2 SVGIG (reference sequence). This clone was seen once. The table came from immunoSEQ multiplex PCR; TCRdb's copy has only in-frame clones and leaves some out. The data contain 300,000 to 450,000 clones, 88% of them singletons. This chain joins TRBV30 and TRBJ2-3; D unresolved. The clonotype comes from a woman under 30 who had recovered from COVID-19. Sequenced: PBMCs or T cells enriched from blood (not recorded which). This CDR3 reads CAWTRTSTDTQYF. For the CDR3, the DNA is TGTGCCTGGACGAGAACTAGCACAGATACGCAGTATTTT.